This record looks at one T cell receptor (beta chain) sequence and its context. Its antigen is not identified. This CDR3 contains 14 residues. Germline-derived CDR1 and CDR2 are SGDLS and YYNGEE. Trimming pared 2 bases from V and 3 bases from J, leaving 12 bases between. Staining for CD45RO/CCR7/CD25/CD127/CD95/CD27 allowed sorting of CD4+ naive, central memory, regulatory and stem cell-like memory cells. The record originates from a study of beta chain features in type 1 diabetes. Findings and limits, study-wide: Within each of all four CD4+ subsets, Type 1 diabetes patients had TCRB CDR3s that were moderately but significantly shorter.

Reverse transcribing all isolated RNA meant expressed TCRB transcripts were sequenced. Assay: immunoSEQ multiplex PCR; the TCRdb copy retains only in-frame clones and omits some. The table shows around 110,000 clones, with about a sixth occurring only once. This sequence was found in a man younger than 45 with type 1 diabetes. V and J are TRBV9 and TRBJ2-7; D not resolved. Sequenced material: central memory CD4+ T cells from blood. The CDR3: CASSVTSPSYEQYF. CDR3 nucleotide sequence: TGTGCCAGCAGCGTGACTTCCCCCAGCTACGAGCAGTACTTC. The full variable domain, completed using reference TRBV9 and TRBJ2-7, is DSGVTQTPKHLITATGQRVTLRCSPRSGDLSVYWYQQSLDQGLQFLIQYYNGEERAKGNILERFSAQQFPDLHSELNLSSLELGDSALYFCASSVTSPSYEQYFGPGTRLTVT.